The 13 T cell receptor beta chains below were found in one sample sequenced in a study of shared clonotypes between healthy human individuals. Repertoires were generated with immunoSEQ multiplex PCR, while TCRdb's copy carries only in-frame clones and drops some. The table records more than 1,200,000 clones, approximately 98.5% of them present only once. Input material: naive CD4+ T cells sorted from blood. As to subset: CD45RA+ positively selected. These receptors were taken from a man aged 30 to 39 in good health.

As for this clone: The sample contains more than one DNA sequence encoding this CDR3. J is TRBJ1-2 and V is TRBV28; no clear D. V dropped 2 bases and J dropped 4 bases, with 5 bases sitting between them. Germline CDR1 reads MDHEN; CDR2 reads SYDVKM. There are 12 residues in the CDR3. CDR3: CASSLRSYGYTF. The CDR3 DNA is TGTGCCAGCAGTTTAAGGAGCTATGGCTACACCTTC.

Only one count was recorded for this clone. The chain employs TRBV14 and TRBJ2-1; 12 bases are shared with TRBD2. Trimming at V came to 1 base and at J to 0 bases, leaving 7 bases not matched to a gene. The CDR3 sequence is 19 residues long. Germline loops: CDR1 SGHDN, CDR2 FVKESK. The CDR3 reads CASSQGLAGAPGSYNEQFF. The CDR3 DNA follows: TGTGCCAGCAGCCAAGGACTAGCGGGAGCCCCGGGCTCCTACAATGAGCAGTTCTTC. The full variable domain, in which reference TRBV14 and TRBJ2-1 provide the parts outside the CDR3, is EAGVTQFPSHSVIEKGQTVTLRCDPISGHDNLYWYRRVMGKEIKFLLHFVKESKQDESGMPNNRFLAERTGGTYSTLKVQPAELEDSGVYFCASSQGLAGAPGSYNEQFFGPGTRLTVL.

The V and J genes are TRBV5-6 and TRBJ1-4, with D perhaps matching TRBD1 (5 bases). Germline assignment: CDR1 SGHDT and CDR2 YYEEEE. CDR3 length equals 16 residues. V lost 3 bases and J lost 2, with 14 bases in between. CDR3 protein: CASSSTSRDTNEKLFF. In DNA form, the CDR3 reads TGTGCCAGCAGCTCAACCAGCAGGGACACTAATGAAAAACTGTTTTTT.

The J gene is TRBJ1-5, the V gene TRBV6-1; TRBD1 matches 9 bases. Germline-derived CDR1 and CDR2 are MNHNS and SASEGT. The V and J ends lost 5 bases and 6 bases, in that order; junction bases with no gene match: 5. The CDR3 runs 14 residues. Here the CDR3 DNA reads TGTGCCAGCAGTCGGGACAGGGCCATTCAGCCCCAGCATTTT. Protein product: CASSRDRAIQPQHF.

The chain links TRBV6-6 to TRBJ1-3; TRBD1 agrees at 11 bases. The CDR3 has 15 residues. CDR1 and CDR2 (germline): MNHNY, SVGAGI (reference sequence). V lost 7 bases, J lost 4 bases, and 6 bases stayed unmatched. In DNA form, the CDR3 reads TGTGCCAGCAAAGGACAGGGGGCGAGAGGAAACACCATATATTTT. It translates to CASKGQGARGNTIYF.

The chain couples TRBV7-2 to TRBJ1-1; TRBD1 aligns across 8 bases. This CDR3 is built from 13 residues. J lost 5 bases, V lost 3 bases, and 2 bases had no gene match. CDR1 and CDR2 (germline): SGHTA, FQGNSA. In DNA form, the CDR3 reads TGTGCCAGCAGCTTGGGACAGGTGACTGAAGCTTTCTTT. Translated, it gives CASSLGQVTEAFF.

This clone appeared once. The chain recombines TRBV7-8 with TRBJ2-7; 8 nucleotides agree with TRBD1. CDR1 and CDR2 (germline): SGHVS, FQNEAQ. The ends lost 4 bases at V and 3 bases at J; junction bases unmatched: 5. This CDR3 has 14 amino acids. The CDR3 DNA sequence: TGTGCCAGCAGCTCGGGGACAGGTAACTACGAGCAGTACTTC. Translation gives CASSSGTGNYEQYF.

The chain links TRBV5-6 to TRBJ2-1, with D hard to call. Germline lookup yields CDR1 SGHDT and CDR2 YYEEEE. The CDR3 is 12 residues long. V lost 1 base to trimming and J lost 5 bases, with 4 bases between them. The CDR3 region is CASSLWNNEQFF. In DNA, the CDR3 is TGTGCCAGCAGCTTGTGGAACAATGAGCAGTTCTTC. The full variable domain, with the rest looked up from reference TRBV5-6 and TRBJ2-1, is DAGVTQSPTHLIKTRGQQVTLRCSPKSGHDTVSWYQQALGQGPQFIFQYYEEEERQRGNFPDRFSGHQFPNYSSELNVNALLLGDSALYLCASSLWNNEQFFGPGTRLTVL.

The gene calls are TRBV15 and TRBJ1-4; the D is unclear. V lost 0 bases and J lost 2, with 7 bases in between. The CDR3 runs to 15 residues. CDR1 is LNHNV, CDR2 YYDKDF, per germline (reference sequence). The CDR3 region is CATSRDWPTNEKLFF. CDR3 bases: TGTGCCACCAGCAGAGATTGGCCGACTAATGAAAAACTGTTTTTT.

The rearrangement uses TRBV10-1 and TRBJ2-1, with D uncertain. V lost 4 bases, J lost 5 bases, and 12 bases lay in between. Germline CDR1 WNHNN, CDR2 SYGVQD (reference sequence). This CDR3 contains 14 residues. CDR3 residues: CASSALASDNEQFF. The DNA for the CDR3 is TGCGCCAGCAGTGCTTTAGCCAGCGACAATGAGCAGTTCTTC.

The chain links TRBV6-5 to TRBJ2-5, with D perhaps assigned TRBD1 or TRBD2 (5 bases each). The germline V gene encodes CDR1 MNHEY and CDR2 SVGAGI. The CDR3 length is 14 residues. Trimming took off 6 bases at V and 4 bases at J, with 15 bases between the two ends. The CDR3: CASRGSRGRETQYF. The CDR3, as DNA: TGTGCCAGCAGGGGATCACGGGGACGAGAGACCCAGTACTTC.

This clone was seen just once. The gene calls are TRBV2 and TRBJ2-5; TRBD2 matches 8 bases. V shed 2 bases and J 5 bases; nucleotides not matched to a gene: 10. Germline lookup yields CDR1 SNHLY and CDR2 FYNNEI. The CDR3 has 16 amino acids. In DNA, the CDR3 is TGTGCCAGCAGTGAAAGGGAGCGGGAGTGGGGGGAGACCCAGTACTTC. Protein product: CASSEREREWGETQYF.

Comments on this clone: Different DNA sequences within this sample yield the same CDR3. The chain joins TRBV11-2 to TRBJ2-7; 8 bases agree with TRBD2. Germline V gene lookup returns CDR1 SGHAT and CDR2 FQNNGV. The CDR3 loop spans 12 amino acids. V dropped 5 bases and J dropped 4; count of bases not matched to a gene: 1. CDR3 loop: CASSAGGYEQYF. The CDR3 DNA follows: TGTGCCAGCAGCGCGGGAGGTTACGAGCAGTACTTC.